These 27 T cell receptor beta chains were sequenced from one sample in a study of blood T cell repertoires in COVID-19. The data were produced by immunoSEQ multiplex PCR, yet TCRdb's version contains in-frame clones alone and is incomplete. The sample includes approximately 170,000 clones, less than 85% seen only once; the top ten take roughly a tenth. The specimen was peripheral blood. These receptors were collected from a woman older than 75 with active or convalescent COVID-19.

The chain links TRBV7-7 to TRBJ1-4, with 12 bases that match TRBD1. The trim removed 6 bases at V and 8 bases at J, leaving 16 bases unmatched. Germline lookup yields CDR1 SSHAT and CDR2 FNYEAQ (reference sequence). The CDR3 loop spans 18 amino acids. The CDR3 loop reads CASSSTGTGGVSFEKLFF. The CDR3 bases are TGTGCCAGCAGTTCTACCGGGACAGGGGGCGTCTCTTTCGAAAAACTGTTTTTT.

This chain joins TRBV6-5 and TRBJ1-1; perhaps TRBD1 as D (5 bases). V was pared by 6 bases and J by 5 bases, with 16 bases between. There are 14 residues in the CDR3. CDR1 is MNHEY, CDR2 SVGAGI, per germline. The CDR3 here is CASRHYTGETEAFF. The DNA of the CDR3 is TGTGCCAGCAGGCATTACACAGGAGAGACTGAAGCTTTCTTT.

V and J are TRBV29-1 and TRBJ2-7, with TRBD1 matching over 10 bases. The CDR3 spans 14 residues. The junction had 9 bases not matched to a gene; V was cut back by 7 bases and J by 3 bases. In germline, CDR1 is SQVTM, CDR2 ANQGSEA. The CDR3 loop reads CSAAGTGVLYEQYF. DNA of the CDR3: TGCAGCGCCGCCGGGACAGGGGTCCTCTACGAGCAGTACTTC.

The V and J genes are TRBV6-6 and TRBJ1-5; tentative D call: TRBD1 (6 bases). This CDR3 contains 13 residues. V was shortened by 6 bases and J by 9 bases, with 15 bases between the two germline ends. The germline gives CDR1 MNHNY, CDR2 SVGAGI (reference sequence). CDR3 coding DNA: TGTGCCAGCAGCCGGGCAGGGGAGATGCCCCAGCATTTT. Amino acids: CASSRAGEMPQHF.

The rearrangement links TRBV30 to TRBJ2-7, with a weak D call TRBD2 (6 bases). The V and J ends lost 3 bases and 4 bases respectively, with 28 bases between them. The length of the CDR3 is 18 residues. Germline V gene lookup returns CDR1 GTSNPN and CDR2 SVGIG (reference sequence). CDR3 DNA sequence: TGTGCCTGGAGGGCCTCGGGACGTTCAGTTCTAGCGTTATACGAGCAGTACTTC. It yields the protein CAWRASGRSVLALYEQYF.

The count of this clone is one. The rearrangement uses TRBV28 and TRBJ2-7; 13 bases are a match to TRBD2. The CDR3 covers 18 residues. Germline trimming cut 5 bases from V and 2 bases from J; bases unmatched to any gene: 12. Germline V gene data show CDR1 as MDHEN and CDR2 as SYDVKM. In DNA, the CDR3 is TGTGCCAGCAGTCGACGACCGGGACTAGCGGGAAGGCCCTACGAGCAGTACTTC. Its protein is CASSRRPGLAGRPYEQYF.

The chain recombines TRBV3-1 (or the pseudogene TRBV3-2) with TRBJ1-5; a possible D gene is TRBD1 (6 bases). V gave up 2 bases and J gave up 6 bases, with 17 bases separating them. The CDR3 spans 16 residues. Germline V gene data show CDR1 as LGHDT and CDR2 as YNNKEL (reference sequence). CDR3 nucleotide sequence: TGTGCCAGCAGCCAATCTGTAGGGGGAGTTGGTCAGCCCCAGCATTTT. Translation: CASSQSVGGVGQPQHF.

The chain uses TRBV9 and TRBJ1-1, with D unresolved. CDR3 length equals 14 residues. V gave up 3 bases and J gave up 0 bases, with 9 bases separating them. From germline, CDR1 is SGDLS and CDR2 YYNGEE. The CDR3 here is CASSASNLNTEAFF. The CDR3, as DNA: TGTGCCAGCAGCGCCTCGAACTTGAACACTGAAGCTTTCTTT.

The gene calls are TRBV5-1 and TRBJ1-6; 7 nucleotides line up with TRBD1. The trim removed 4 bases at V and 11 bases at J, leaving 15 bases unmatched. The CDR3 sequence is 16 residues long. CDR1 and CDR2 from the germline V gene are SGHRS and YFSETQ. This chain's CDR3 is CASSPRQTGSWPPLHF. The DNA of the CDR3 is TGCGCCAGCAGCCCCAGACAGACAGGGTCATGGCCACCCCTCCACTTT.

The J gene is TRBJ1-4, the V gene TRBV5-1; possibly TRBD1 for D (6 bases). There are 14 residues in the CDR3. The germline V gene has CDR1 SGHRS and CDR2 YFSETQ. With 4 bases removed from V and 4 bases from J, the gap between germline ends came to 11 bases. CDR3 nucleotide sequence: TGCGCCAGCAGCGTACAGGGCTTTAATGAAAAACTGTTTTTT. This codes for CASSVQGFNEKLFF. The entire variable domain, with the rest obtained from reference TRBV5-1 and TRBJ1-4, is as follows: KAGVTQTPRYLIKTRGQQVTLSCSPISGHRSVSWYQQTPGQGLQFLFEYFSETQRNKGNFPGRFSGRQFSNSRSEMNVSTLELGDSALYLCASSVQGFNEKLFFGSGTQLSVL.

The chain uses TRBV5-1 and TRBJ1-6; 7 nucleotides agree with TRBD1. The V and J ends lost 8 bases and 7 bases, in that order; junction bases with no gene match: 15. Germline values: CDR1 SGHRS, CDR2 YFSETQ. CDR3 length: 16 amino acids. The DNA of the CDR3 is TGCGCCAGTTCCGTGGCAGGGGGAGTTATGAATTCACCCCTCCACTTT. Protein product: CASSVAGGVMNSPLHF.

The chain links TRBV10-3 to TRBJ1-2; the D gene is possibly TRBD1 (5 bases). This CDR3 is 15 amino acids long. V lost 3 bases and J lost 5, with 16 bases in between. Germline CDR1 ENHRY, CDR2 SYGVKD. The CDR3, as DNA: TGTGCCATCAGTGAATGGGGCGGAGTGAGTTATGGCTACACCTTC. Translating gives CAISEWGGVSYGYTF.

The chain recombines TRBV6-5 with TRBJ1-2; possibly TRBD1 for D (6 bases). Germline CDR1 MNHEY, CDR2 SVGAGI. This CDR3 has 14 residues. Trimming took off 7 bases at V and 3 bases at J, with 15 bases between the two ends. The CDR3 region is CASTDGGGYYGYTF. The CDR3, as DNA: TGTGCCAGCACCGATGGGGGCGGATACTATGGCTACACCTTC.

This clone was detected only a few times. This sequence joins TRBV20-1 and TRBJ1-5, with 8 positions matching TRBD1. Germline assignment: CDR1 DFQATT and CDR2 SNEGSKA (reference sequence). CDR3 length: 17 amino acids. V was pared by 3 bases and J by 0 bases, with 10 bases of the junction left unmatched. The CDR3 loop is CSASVQGAHYSNQPQHF. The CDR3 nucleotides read TGCAGTGCTAGTGTCCAGGGGGCGCATTATAGCAATCAGCCCCAGCATTTT.

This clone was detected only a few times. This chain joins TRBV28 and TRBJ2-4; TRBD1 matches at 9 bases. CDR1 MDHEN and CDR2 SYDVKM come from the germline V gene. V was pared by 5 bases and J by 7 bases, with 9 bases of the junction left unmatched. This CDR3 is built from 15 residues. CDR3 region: CASSTAGTGFNIQYF. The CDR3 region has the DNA TGTGCCAGCAGTACTGCCGGGACAGGGTTTAACATTCAGTACTTC.

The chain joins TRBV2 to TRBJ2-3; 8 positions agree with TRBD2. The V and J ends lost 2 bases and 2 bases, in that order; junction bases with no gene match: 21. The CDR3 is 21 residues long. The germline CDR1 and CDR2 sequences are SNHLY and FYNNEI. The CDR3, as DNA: TGTGCCAGCAGTGAACCAGGACGGGAGGGCACCTACAATGAAATCACAGATACGCAGTATTTT. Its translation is CASSEPGREGTYNEITDTQYF.

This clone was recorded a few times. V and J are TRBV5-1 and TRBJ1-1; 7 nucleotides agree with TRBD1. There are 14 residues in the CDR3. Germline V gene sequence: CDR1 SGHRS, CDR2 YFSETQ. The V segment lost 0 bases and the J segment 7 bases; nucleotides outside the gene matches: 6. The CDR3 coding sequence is TGCGCCAGCAGCTTGGGGGACAGTGGTTTTGAAGCTTTCTTT. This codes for CASSLGDSGFEAFF.

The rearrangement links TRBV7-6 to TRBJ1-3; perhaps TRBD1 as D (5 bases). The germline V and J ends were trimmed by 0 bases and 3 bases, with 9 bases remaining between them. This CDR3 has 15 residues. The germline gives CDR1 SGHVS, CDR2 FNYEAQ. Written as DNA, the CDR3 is TGTGCCAGCAGCTTAGCGCTTCAGGGTGGAAACACCATATATTTT. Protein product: CASSLALQGGNTIYF.

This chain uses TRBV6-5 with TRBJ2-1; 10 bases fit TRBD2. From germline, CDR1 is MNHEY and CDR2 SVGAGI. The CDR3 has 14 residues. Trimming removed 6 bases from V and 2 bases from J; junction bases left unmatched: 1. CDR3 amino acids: CASRGLAAYNEQFF. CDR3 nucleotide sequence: TGTGCCAGCAGAGGACTAGCGGCCTACAATGAGCAGTTCTTC.

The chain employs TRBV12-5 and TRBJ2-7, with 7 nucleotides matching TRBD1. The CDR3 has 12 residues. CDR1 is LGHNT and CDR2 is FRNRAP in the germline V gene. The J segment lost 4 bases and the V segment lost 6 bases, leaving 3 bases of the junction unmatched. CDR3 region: CASGTGIYEQYF. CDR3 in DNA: TGTGCTAGTGGGACAGGGATATACGAGCAGTACTTC.

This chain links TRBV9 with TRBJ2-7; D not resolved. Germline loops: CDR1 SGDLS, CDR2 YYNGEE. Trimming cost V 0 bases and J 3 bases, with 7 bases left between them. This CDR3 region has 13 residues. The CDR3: CASSVDNFYEQYF. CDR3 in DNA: TGTGCCAGCAGCGTAGATAATTTCTACGAGCAGTACTTC.

As DNA, the CDR3 is TGTGCCATCAGTGAGTCGGAGGTTCTCACCGGGGAGCTGTTTTTT. It encodes CAISESEVLTGELFF. The genes are TRBV10-3 and TRBJ2-2; D is possibly TRBD2 (5 bases). This CDR3 region has 15 residues. Trimming cost V 0 bases and J 4 bases, with 9 bases left between them. CDR1 is ENHRY, CDR2 SYGVKD, per germline.

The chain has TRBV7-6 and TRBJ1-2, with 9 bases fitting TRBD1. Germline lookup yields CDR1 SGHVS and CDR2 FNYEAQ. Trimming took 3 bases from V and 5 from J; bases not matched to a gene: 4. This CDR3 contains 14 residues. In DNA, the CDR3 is TGTGCCAGCAGCTTGGACGGACAGGGGTATGGCTACACCTTC. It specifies CASSLDGQGYGYTF. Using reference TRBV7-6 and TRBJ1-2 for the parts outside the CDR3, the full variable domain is GAGVSQSPRYKVTKRGQDVALRCDPISGHVSLYWYRQALGQGPEFLTYFNYEAQQDKSGLPNDRFSAERPEGSISTLTIQRTEQRDSAMYRCASSLDGQGYGYTFGSGTRLTVV.

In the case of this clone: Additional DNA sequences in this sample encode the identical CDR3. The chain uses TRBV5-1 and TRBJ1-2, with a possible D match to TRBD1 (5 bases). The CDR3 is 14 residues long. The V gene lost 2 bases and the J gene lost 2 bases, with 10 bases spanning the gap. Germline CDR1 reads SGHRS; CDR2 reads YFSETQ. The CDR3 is CASSLDTGNYGYTF. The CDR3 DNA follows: TGCGCCAGCAGCTTAGATACAGGAAACTATGGCTACACCTTC. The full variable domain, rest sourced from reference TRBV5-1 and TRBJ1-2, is KAGVTQTPRYLIKTRGQQVTLSCSPISGHRSVSWYQQTPGQGLQFLFEYFSETQRNKGNFPGRFSGRQFSNSRSEMNVSTLELGDSALYLCASSLDTGNYGYTFGSGTRLTVV.

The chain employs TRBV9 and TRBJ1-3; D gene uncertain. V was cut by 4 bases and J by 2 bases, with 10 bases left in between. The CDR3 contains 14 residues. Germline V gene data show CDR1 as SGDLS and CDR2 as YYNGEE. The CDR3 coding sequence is TGTGCCAGCAGCCCAGAACGGGCTGGAAACACCATATATTTT. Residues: CASSPERAGNTIYF.

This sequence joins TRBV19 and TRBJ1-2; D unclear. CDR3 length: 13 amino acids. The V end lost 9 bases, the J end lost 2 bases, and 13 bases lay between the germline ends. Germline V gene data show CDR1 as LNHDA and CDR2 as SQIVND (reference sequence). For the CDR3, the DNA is TGTGCCAGCCAGTGGGCTTTCAACTATGGCTACACCTTC. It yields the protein CASQWAFNYGYTF.

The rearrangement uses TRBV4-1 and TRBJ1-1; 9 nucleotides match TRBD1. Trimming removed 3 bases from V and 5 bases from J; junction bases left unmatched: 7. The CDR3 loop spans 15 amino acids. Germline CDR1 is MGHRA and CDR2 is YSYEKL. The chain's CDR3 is CASSQTGTGNTEAFF. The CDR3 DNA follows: TGCGCCAGCAGCCAGACCGGGACAGGGAATACTGAAGCTTTCTTT.